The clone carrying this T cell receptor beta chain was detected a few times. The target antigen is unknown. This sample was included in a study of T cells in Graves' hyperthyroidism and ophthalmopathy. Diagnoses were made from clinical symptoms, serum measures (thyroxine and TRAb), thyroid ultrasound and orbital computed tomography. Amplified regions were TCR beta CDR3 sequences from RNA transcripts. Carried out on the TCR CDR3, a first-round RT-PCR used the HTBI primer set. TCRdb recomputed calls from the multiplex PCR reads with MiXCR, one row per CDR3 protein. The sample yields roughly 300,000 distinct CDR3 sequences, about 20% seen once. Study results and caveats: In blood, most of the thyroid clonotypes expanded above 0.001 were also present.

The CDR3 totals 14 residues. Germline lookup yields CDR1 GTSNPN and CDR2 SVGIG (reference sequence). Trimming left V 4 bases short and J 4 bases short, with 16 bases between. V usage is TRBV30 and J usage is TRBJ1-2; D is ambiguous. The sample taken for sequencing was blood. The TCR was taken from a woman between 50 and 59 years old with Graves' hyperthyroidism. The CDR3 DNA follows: TGTGCCTGGAATAATATCGGCAAGGGCTATGGCTACACCTTC. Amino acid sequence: CAWNNIGKGYGYTF.